Shown below are 17 T cell receptor beta chains from a single sample sequenced in a study of T cells in Graves' hyperthyroidism and ophthalmopathy. Amplified regions were TCR beta CDR3 sequences from RNA transcripts. First-round RT-PCR of the TCR CDR3 relied on the HTBI primer set. TCRdb ran MiXCR on the multiplex PCR reads and lists one entry per CDR3 protein. This sample has around 240,000 distinct CDR3 sequences; about 16% occur once, and the top ten carry around 30%. The source material was blood. These receptors all stem from a young woman with Graves' ophthalmopathy.

This clonotype was counted ten times or more. The V and J genes are TRBV20-1 and TRBJ2-2; D is unclear. The CDR3 has 16 amino acids. Between the trimmed V and J ends, which lost 1 base and 4 bases, there was a span of 16 bases. Germline V CDR1 and CDR2: DFQATT, SNEGSKA (reference sequence). CDR3 nucleotides: TGCAGTGCTAGAGGTCAGGTTGGGCCGCGCACCGGGGAGCTGTTTTTT. Encoded protein: CSARGQVGPRTGELFF.

This clonotype was detected many times. The J gene is TRBJ2-1, the V gene TRBV7-2, with D perhaps TRBD1 (6 bases). This CDR3 has 14 residues. Trimming took 9 bases from V and 2 from J, leaving 14 bases between them. CDR1 and CDR2 (germline): SGHTA, FQGNSA. The CDR3 sequence: CASKQGGTYNEQFF. CDR3 nucleotides: TGTGCCAGTAAACAGGGTGGCACCTACAATGAGCAGTTCTTC. The variable domain in full, completed from reference TRBV7-2 and TRBJ2-1, reads GAGVSQSPSNKVTEKGKDVELRCDPISGHTALYWYRQSLGQGLEFLIYFQGNSAPDKSGLPSDRFSAERTGGSVSTLTIQRTQQEDSAVYLCASKQGGTYNEQFFGPGTRLTVL.

The chain recombines TRBV5-1 with TRBJ2-2; the D gene is possibly TRBD1 (5 bases). With 3 bases removed from V and 2 bases from J, the gap between germline ends came to 8 bases. Looked up from germline, CDR1 is SGHRS and CDR2 is YFSETQ. This CDR3 has 14 residues. As DNA, the CDR3 is TGCGCCAGCAGCTGGGGCCGAAACACCGGGGAGCTGTTTTTT. Its translation: CASSWGRNTGELFF.

This clonotype was detected ten times or more. The chain has TRBV6-5 and TRBJ2-4; D could derive from TRBD1 or TRBD2 (6 bases each). CDR1 and CDR2 (germline): MNHEY, SVGAGI. Trimming stripped 0 bases from V and 9 bases from J, with 15 bases between. This CDR3 has 15 amino acids. The CDR3 coding sequence is TGTGCCAGCAGTTACTCGGGGGCGCGGGACGGCATTCAGTACTTC. Translating gives CASSYSGARDGIQYF.

The sample holds many counts of this clonotype. V is TRBV6-5 and J is TRBJ2-7; 11 bases agree with TRBD2. Germline V gene data show CDR1 as MNHEY and CDR2 as SVGAGI. The CDR3 runs to 16 residues. V shed 2 bases, J shed 0 bases, and the junction held 3 bases outside the gene matches. The DNA for the CDR3 is TGTGCCAGCAGTTACGGTAGCGGGAGGGGCTCCTACGAGCAGTACTTC. It encodes CASSYGSGRGSYEQYF.

There are many counts of this clonotype. The chain links TRBV6-1 to TRBJ2-5, with D tentatively TRBD1 or TRBD2 (5 bases each). This CDR3 contains 14 residues. Trimming took 6 bases from V and 6 from J, leaving 17 bases between them. CDR1 and CDR2 from the germline V gene are MNHNS and SASEGT. CDR3 sequence (DNA): TGTGCCAGCAGCCGGGACGGTACGGCGCAGACCCAGTACTTC. It is translated as CASSRDGTAQTQYF.

This clonotype was found many times. The chain recombines TRBV20-1 with TRBJ2-7; 11 nucleotides agree with TRBD1. This CDR3 is built from 14 residues. V dropped 6 bases and J dropped 8; count of bases not matched to a gene: 12. Germline V gives CDR1 DFQATT, CDR2 SNEGSKA (reference sequence). The CDR3: CSADGTGGVLQQYF. DNA for the CDR3: TGCAGTGCGGACGGGACAGGGGGGGTTTTGCAGCAGTACTTC.

This clonotype was observed many times. The CDR3 DNA sequence: TGCAGTGCTAGGGGCGATTCCTCCTACAATGAGCAGTTCTTC. Translated: CSARGDSSYNEQFF. The chain has TRBV20-1 and TRBJ2-1; no clear D gene. The CDR3 loop spans 14 amino acids. Trimming pared 3 bases from V and 0 bases from J, leaving 9 bases between. CDR1 and CDR2 (germline): DFQATT, SNEGSKA (reference sequence).

This clonotype has a handful of counts. This sequence joins TRBV6-1 and TRBJ2-3; D is perhaps TRBD1 (5 bases). CDR1 MNHNS and CDR2 SASEGT come from the germline V gene. The V end lost 1 base, the J end lost 2 bases, and 13 bases lay between the germline ends. The CDR3 has 16 residues. In DNA, the CDR3 is TGTGCCAGCAGTGAAGGGGTCGCCAGGGTCACAGATACGCAGTATTTT. As protein: CASSEGVARVTDTQYF.

The rearrangement links TRBV3-1 to TRBJ2-3; 14 nucleotides match TRBD2. CDR3 length: 17 residues. The trim removed 3 bases at V and 5 bases at J, leaving 7 bases unmatched. In germline, CDR1 is LGHDT, CDR2 YNNKEL (reference sequence). The CDR3 here is CASSHRGTSGSVDTQYF. Here the CDR3 DNA reads TGTGCCAGCAGCCATAGGGGGACTAGCGGGAGCGTAGATACGCAGTATTTT.

This clonotype appeared many times. The V and J genes are TRBV20-1 and TRBJ2-1; 15 bases agree with TRBD2. The germline V gene encodes CDR1 DFQATT and CDR2 SNEGSKA (reference sequence). With 1 base clipped from V and 1 base from J, the junction kept 2 bases outside the gene matches. The CDR3 has 17 residues. CDR3 nucleotide sequence: TGCAGTGCTAGAGGGGGACTAGCGGGGGGTTCCTACAATGAGCAGTTCTTC. Its translation: CSARGGLAGGSYNEQFF.

Comments on this clonotype: This may come from a read error, since a much larger clone is one base off. The chain has TRBV6-1 and TRBJ2-7, with a weak D call TRBD2 (7 bases). CDR3 length: 13 amino acids. Germline CDR1 and CDR2: MNHNS and SASEGT. The V end was cut by 8 bases, the J end by 3 bases, with 14 bases between. The CDR3 loop is CASGRGGYYEQYF. The CDR3 DNA reads TGTGCCAGCGGGAGGGGGGGGTACTACGAGCAGTACTTC.

This clonotype occurred a few times. The chain links TRBV19 to TRBJ2-1, with D perhaps given as TRBD1 or TRBD2 (5 bases each). The CDR3 is 13 amino acids. Germline V gene data show CDR1 as LNHDA and CDR2 as SQIVND (reference sequence). V lost 4 bases and J lost 11, with 15 bases in between. CDR3 DNA: TGTGCCAGTAGTACCGGGACCCTTGGGAAGCAGTTCTTC. This gives the protein CASSTGTLGKQFF.

The gene calls are TRBV2 and TRBJ1-1, with 8 bases lining up with TRBD1. With 6 bases clipped from V and 5 bases from J, the junction kept 8 bases outside the gene matches. Per the germline V gene, CDR1 is SNHLY and CDR2 is FYNNEI. The CDR3 contains 14 residues. The CDR3 loop reads CASRAYRGRTEAFF. The CDR3 DNA sequence: TGTGCCAGCAGGGCCTACAGGGGGAGGACTGAAGCTTTCTTT.

This clonotype was seen at least ten times. CDR3 coding DNA: TGCAGTGCGACCCGCGAGGGCGGGAGGGCCCTCGGGAACGAGCAGTACTTC. It is translated as CSATREGGRALGNEQYF. The chain uses TRBV20-1 and TRBJ2-7; 9 bases match TRBD2. Germline V gives CDR1 DFQATT, CDR2 SNEGSKA (reference sequence). This CDR3 region has 17 residues. V lost 6 bases, J lost 5 bases, and 20 bases stayed unmatched.

The V call is TRBV29-1, the J call TRBJ2-5; D remains unclear. Trimming took off 1 base at V and 1 base at J, with 7 bases between the two ends. The CDR3 contains 13 residues. Germline V lookup: CDR1 SQVTM, CDR2 ANQGSEA. CDR3 sequence reads: CSVEGVFQETQYF. In DNA form, the CDR3 reads TGCAGCGTTGAAGGGGTTTTCCAAGAGACCCAGTACTTC.

This clonotype was seen only a few times. The chain joins TRBV29-1 to TRBJ2-1; 13 nucleotides align to TRBD2. From germline, CDR1 is SQVTM and CDR2 ANQGSEA. The CDR3 totals 17 residues. The ends lost 6 bases at V and 4 bases at J; junction bases unmatched: 12. This chain's CDR3 is CSVSYPGTSGEYNEQFF. In nucleotides, the CDR3 is TGCAGCGTCTCCTACCCCGGGACTAGCGGGGAATACAATGAGCAGTTCTTC.